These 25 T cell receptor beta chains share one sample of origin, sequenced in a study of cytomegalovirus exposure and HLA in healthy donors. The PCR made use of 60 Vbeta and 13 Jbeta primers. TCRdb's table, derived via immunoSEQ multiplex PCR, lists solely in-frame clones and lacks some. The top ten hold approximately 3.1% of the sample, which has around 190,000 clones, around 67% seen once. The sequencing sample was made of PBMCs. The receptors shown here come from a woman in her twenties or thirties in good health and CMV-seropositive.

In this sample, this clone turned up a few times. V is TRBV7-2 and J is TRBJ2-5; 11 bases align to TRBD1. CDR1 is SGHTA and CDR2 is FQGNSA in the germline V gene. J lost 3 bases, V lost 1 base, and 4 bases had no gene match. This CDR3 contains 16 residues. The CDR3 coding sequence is TGTGCCAGCAGCTTAGGGACAGGGGGCGGGGAAGAGACCCAGTACTTC. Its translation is CASSLGTGGGEETQYF.

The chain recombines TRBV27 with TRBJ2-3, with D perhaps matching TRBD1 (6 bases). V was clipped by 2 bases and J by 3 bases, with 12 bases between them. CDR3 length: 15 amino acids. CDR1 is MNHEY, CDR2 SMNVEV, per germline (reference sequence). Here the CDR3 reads CASSLAGVGTDTQYF. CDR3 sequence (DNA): TGTGCCAGCAGTTTAGCAGGGGTGGGAACAGATACGCAGTATTTT.

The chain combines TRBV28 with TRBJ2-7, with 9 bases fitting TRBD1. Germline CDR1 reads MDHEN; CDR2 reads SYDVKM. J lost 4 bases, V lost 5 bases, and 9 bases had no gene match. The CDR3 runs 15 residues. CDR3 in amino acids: CASSAPGQGLYEQYF. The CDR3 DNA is TGTGCCAGCAGTGCCCCGGGACAGGGCCTTTACGAGCAGTACTTC.

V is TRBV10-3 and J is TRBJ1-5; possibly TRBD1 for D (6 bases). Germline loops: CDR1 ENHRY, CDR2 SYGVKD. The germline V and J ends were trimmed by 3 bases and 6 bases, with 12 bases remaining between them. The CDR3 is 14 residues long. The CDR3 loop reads CAISDDGTFQPQHF. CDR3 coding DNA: TGTGCCATCAGTGACGACGGGACATTTCAGCCCCAGCATTTT.

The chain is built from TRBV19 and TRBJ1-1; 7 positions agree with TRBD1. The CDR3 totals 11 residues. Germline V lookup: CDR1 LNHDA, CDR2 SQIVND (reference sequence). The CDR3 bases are TGTGCTTCGACAGGGCTCACTGAAGCTTTCTTT. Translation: CASTGLTEAFF. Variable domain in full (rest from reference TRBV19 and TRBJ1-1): DGGITQSPKYLFRKEGQNVTLSCEQNLNHDAMYWYRQDPGQGLRLIYYSQIVNDFQKGDIAEGYSVSREKKESFPLTVTSAQKNPTAFYLCASTGLTEAFFGQGTRLTVV.

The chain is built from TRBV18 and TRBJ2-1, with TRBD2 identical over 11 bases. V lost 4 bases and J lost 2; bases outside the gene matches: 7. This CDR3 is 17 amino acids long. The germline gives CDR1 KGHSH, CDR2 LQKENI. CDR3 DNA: TGTGCCAGCTCACTCGGACTAGCGGGTTCCCCCTACAATGAGCAGTTCTTC. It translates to CASSLGLAGSPYNEQFF.

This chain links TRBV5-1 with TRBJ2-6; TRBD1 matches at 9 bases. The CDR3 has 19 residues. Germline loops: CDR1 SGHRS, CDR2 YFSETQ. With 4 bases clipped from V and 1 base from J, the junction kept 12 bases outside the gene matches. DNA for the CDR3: TGCGCCAGCAGCACCGGACAGGGGCCAACCCCATCTGGGGCCAACGTCCTGACTTTC. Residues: CASSTGQGPTPSGANVLTF. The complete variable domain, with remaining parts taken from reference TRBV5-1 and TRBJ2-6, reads KAGVTQTPRYLIKTRGQQVTLSCSPISGHRSVSWYQQTPGQGLQFLFEYFSETQRNKGNFPGRFSGRQFSNSRSEMNVSTLELGDSALYLCASSTGQGPTPSGANVLTFGAGSRLTVL.

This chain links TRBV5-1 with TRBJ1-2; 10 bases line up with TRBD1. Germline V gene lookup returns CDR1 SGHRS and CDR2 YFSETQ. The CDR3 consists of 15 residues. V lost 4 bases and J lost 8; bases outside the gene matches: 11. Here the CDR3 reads CASSTAGTGVGGYTF. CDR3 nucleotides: TGCGCCAGCAGCACCGCCGGGACAGGGGTGGGAGGCTACACCTTC. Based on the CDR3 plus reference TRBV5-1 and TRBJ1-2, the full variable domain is KAGVTQTPRYLIKTRGQQVTLSCSPISGHRSVSWYQQTPGQGLQFLFEYFSETQRNKGNFPGRFSGRQFSNSRSEMNVSTLELGDSALYLCASSTAGTGVGGYTFGSGTRLTVV.

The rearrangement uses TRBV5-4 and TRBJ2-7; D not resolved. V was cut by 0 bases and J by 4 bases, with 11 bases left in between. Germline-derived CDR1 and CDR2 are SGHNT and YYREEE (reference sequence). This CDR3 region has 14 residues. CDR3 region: CASSLAGQDYEQYF. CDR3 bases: TGTGCCAGCAGCTTGGCAGGCCAGGATTACGAGCAGTACTTC.

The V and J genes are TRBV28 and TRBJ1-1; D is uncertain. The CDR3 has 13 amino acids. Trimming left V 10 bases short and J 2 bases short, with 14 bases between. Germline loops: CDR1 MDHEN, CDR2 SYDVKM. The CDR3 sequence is CAIMRPGNTEAFF. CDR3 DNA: TGTGCCATTATGAGGCCCGGCAACACTGAAGCTTTCTTT. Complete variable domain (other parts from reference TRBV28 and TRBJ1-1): DVKVTQSSRYLVKRTGEKVFLECVQDMDHENMFWYRQDPGLGLRLIYFSYDVKMKEKGDIPEGYSVSREKKERFSLILESASTNQTSMYLCAIMRPGNTEAFFGQGTRLTVV.

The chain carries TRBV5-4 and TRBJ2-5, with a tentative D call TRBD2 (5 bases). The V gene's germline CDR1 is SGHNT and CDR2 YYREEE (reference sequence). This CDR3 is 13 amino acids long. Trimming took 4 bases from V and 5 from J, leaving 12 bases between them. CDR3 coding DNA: TGTGCCAGCAGCCCACGGGGAAGGGAGACCCAGTACTTC. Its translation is CASSPRGRETQYF.

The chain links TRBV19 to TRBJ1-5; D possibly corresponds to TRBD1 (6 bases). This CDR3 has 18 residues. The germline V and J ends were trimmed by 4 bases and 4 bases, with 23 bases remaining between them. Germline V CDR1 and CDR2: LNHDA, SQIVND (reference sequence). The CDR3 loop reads CASSTPGATFFSNQPQHF. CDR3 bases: TGTGCCAGTAGTACCCCAGGGGCCACTTTCTTCTCAAATCAGCCCCAGCATTTT.

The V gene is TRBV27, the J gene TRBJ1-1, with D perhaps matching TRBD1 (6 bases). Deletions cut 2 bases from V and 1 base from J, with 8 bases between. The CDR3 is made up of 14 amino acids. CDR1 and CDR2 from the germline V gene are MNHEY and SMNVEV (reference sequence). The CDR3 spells CASSLRQANTEAFF. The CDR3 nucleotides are TGTGCCAGCAGTTTAAGACAGGCGAACACTGAAGCTTTCTTT.

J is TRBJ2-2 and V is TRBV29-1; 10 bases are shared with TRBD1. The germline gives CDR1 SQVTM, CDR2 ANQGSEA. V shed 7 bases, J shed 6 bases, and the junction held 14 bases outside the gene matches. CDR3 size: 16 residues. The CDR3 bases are TGCAGCGCGAGAAAGGTGGGGACAGGGGTTCCCGGGGAGCTGTTTTTT. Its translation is CSARKVGTGVPGELFF.

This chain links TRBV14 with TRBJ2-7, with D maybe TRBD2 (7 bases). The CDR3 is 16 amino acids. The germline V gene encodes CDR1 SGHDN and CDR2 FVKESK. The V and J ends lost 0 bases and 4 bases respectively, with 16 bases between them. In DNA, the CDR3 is TGTGCCAGCAGCCAAGAGCGACGAGGGAGGGGGTACGAGCAGTACTTC. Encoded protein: CASSQERRGRGYEQYF.

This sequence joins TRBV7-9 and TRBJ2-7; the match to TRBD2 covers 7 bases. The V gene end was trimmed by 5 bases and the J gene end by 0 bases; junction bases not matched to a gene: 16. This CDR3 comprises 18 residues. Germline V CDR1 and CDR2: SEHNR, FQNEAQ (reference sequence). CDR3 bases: TGTGCCAGCAGCCCCGCCGGTCAGCGGGGCTGGAGCTCCTACGAGCAGTACTTC. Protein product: CASSPAGQRGWSSYEQYF.

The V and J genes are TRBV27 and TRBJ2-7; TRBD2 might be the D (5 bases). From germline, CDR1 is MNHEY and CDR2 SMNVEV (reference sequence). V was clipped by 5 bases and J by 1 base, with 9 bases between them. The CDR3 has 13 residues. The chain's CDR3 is CASSPGVSYEQYF. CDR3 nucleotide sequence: TGTGCCAGCAGTCCCGGGGTTTCCTACGAGCAGTACTTC.

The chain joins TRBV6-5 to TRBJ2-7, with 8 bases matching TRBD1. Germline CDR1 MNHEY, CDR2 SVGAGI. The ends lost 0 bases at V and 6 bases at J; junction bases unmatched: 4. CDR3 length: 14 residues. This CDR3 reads CASSYSPTGVEQYF. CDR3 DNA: TGTGCCAGCAGTTACTCGCCGACAGGGGTCGAGCAGTACTTC.

The CDR3 DNA reads as TGTGCCAGCACCCCGGGACAGGGTCGAGAGACCCAGTACTTC. As protein: CASTPGQGRETQYF. The chain combines TRBV7-9 with TRBJ2-5; 9 positions agree with TRBD1. CDR1 SEHNR and CDR2 FQNEAQ come from the germline V gene (reference sequence). CDR3 size: 14 residues. J was trimmed by 4 bases and V by 7 bases; bases with no gene match: 7.

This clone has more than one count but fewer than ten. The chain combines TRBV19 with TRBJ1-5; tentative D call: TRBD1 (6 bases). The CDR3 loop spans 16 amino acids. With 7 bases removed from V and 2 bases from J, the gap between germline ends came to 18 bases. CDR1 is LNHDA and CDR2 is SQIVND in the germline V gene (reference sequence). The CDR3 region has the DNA TGTGCCAGTAAAAGGGAACAGGGAATGGGCAATCAGCCCCAGCATTTT. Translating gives CASKREQGMGNQPQHF.

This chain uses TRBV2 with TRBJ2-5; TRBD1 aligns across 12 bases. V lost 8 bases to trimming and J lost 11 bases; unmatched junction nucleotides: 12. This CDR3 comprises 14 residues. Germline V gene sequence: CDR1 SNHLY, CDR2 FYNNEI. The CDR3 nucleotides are TGTGCCAGCTATACGGGACAGGGGGCGTTAGAGCAGTACTTC. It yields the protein CASYTGQGALEQYF.

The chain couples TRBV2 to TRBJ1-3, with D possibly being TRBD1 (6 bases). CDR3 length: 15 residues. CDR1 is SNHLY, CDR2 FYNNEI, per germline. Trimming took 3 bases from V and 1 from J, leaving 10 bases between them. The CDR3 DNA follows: TGTGCCAGCAGTGAGCGGGGGCTTTCTGGAAACACCATATATTTT. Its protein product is CASSERGLSGNTIYF.

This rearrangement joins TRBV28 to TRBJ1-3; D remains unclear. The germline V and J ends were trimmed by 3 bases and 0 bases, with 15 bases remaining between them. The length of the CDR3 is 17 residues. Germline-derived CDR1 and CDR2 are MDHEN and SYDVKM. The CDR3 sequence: CASSFSPGSASGNTIYF. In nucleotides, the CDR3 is TGTGCCAGCAGTTTCTCCCCGGGGTCAGCCTCTGGAAACACCATATATTTT.

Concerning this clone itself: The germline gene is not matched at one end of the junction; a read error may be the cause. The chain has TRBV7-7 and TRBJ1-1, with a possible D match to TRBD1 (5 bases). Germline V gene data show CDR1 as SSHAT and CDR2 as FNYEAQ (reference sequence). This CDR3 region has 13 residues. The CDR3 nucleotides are TGTGCTAGCAGCTTAGCTCAGGGCTCGGAAGCTTTCTTT. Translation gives CASSLAQGSEAFF.

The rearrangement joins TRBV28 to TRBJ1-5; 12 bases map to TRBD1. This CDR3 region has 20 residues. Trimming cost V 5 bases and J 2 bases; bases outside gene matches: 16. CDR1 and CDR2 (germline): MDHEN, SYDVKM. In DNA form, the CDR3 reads TGTGCCAGCAGTCCGGGACAGGGGGCGAGTTATTTGGTAGGCAATCAGCCCCAGCATTTT. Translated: CASSPGQGASYLVGNQPQHF.